This TCR beta chain is from a study of spatial heterogeneity in lung cancer. Study context: Mean representation of each unique TCR and UMI combination in the raw reads exceeded nine occurrences. Study-wide findings and caveats: It was found that expanded intratumoral alpha and beta TCR counts tracked tumor mutation counts.

TCRdb reprocessed the 5' RACE reads via MiXCR and lists one record per CDR3 protein. The sample carries more than 15,000 distinct CDR3 sequences, under 7% recorded once. Time point given: sample taken at primary tumor resection. Tumor, nontumor lung or frozen PBMC supplied whole RNA that was sequenced unsorted. V dropped 6 bases and J dropped 5; count of bases not matched to a gene: 13. This CDR3 is built from 16 residues. This clonotype was counted ten times or more. Antigen: not known. This chain joins TRBV12-3 or TRBV12-4 and TRBJ2-5; 9 bases are shared with TRBD2. This TCR was sampled from a female donor with early-stage non-small cell lung cancer. The material sequenced was lung tumor tissue, taken at surgery. The CDR3 sequence: CASRPGGLAGMETQYF. CDR3 in DNA: TGTGCCAGCAGGCCCGGGGGCCTAGCGGGAATGGAGACCCAGTACTTC.